Here is one TCR beta chain with its context. This entry belongs to a study of CDR3 diversity in severe acne. CDR3 length: 13 amino acids. CDR1 and CDR2 (germline): MNHEY, SMNVEV (reference sequence). Trimming took 3 bases from V and 11 from J, leaving 13 bases between them. One entry per CDR3 protein, called by TCRdb with MiXCR from the PCR reads. This table has roughly 100,000 distinct CDR3 sequences, 51% appearing once. The source of this sequence is a male donor with acne. This sequence joins TRBV27 and TRBJ1-4; D call uncertain. Specimen: blood. CDR3: CASSFDGSGKLFF. In DNA form, the CDR3 reads TGTGCCAGCAGTTTCGATGGGTCGGGGAAACTGTTTTTT.